Shown below are 20 T cell receptor beta chains from a single sample sequenced in a study of T-cell memory formation after mild COVID-19. Using its own MiXCR run on the 5' RACE reads, TCRdb lists one record per CDR3 protein. Among fewer than 450,000 distinct CDR3 sequences listed, around a fifth were seen once. The sample comprised PBMCs or a T cell subset sorted from them (not recorded which). Receptors originate from an adult woman who had mild COVID-19 (a few samples of this study predate the infection). Cell type and time point are not known.

The chain recombines TRBV4-2 with TRBJ1-1; D not certain. The CDR3 runs 17 residues. CDR1 is LGHNA, CDR2 YNFKEQ, per germline. Trimming took off 0 bases at V and 0 bases at J, with 14 bases between the two ends. CDR3 protein: CASSQDLAQPMNTEAFF. The CDR3 DNA sequence: TGTGCCAGCAGCCAAGATCTGGCGCAGCCCATGAACACTGAAGCTTTCTTT.

The sample holds a few counts of this clonotype. CDR3 coding DNA: TGTGCCAGCAGCCAAGGGGAGCGCCGCAGGGTCGCAGCCAAAAACATTCAGTACTTC. It specifies CASSQGERRRVAAKNIQYF. The chain employs TRBV4-2 and TRBJ2-4, with D perhaps matching TRBD1 or TRBD2 (5 bases each). Germline-derived CDR1 and CDR2 are LGHNA and YNFKEQ. Trimming cost V 1 base and J 0 bases, with 19 bases left between them. CDR3 length equals 19 residues.

For this clonotype: Compared with germline, one end of the junction differs, possibly owing to a read error. V is TRBV7-3 and J is TRBJ1-1; D unresolved. Germline CDR1 is SGHTA and CDR2 is FQGTGA. CDR3 length: 15 residues. CDR3 sequence (DNA): TGTGCCAGCAGCCTAACCCCCCGGGGTAACACTGAAGCTTTATTT. Encoded protein: CASSLTPRGNTEALF. Supplemented by reference TRBV7-3 and TRBJ1-1, the full variable domain reads GAGVSQTPSNKVTEKGKYVELRCDPISGHTALYWYRQSLGQGPEFLIYFQGTGAADDSGLPNDRFFAVRPEGSVSTLKIQRTERGDSAVYLCASSLTPRGNTEALFGQGTRLTVV.

This rearrangement joins TRBV2 to TRBJ2-7; TRBD2 matches 13 bases. Germline values: CDR1 SNHLY, CDR2 FYNNEI. V lost 7 bases to trimming and J lost 0 bases; unmatched junction nucleotides: 3. CDR3 length: 15 residues. Written as DNA, the CDR3 is TGTGCCAGCAAGACTAGCGGGGGGAGCTCCTACGAGCAGTACTTC. Its protein product is CASKTSGGSSYEQYF.

CDR3 nucleotides: TGCAGCGTCGTGGGGACTAGCAGGGGGGGAAGAACCCAGTACTTC. This translates into CSVVGTSRGGRTQYF. The chain couples TRBV29-1 to TRBJ2-5, with 9 bases aligning to TRBD2. This CDR3 has 15 residues. From germline, CDR1 is SQVTM and CDR2 ANQGSEA. The V and J ends lost 6 bases and 8 bases, in that order; junction bases with no gene match: 16.

CDR3 protein: CSAALGRGSYNEQFF. CDR3 nucleotide sequence: TGCAGTGCTGCCTTGGGGCGGGGGTCCTACAATGAGCAGTTCTTC. The chain is built from TRBV20-1 and TRBJ2-1; 7 bases agree with TRBD2. CDR1 is DFQATT, CDR2 SNEGSKA, per germline (reference sequence). Unmatched junction bases numbered 8, after V lost 5 bases and J lost 1 base. CDR3 length equals 15 residues.

In its sample, this clonotype was seen a few times. The chain couples TRBV7-2 to TRBJ2-5, with TRBD2 matching 9 bases. Germline loops: CDR1 SGHTA, CDR2 FQGNSA. The CDR3 loop spans 16 amino acids. V was clipped by 0 bases and J by 1 base; unmatched bases: 3. The CDR3 DNA is TGTGCCAGCAGCTTAGCAGCGACTAGCGGCCAAGAGACCCAGTACTTC. Encoded protein: CASSLAATSGQETQYF.

The chain joins TRBV5-1 to TRBJ1-6, with 9 positions matching TRBD1. CDR1 and CDR2 (germline): SGHRS, YFSETQ. With 0 bases clipped from V and 5 bases from J, the junction kept 6 bases outside the gene matches. This CDR3 spans 17 amino acids. Written as DNA, the CDR3 is TGCGCCAGCAGCTTGGTACGGACAGGGGATGATAATTCACCCCTCCACTTT. Translating it yields CASSLVRTGDDNSPLHF.

The chain uses TRBV11-2 and TRBJ2-7, with a possible D match to TRBD1 (5 bases). Trimming took off 5 bases at V and 0 bases at J, with 11 bases between the two ends. This CDR3 has 14 residues. Germline values: CDR1 SGHAT, CDR2 FQNNGV. CDR3 protein: CASSIGQFSYEQYF. Written as DNA, the CDR3 is TGTGCCAGCAGCATTGGACAATTCTCCTACGAGCAGTACTTC.

The chain has TRBV15 and TRBJ2-5; D may correspond to TRBD1 or TRBD2 (5 bases each). The V gene's germline CDR1 is LNHNV and CDR2 YYDKDF (reference sequence). The CDR3 is 12 amino acids. V lost 7 bases to trimming and J lost 3 bases, with 9 bases between them. CDR3 amino acids: CATIGAEETQYF. In DNA form, the CDR3 reads TGTGCCACCATCGGGGCAGAAGAGACCCAGTACTTC.

This clonotype turned up a few times. The chain has TRBV7-3 and TRBJ2-1; TRBD1 aligns across 7 bases. This CDR3 is built from 14 residues. V gave up 0 bases and J gave up 9 bases; unmatched junction bases: 5. The germline V gene has CDR1 SGHTA and CDR2 FQGTGA. The CDR3 protein is CASSLTPGQSEQFF. In DNA, the CDR3 is TGTGCCAGCAGCTTAACCCCGGGACAGTCTGAGCAGTTCTTC. The full variable domain, completed using reference TRBV7-3 and TRBJ2-1, is GAGVSQTPSNKVTEKGKYVELRCDPISGHTALYWYRQSLGQGPEFLIYFQGTGAADDSGLPNDRFFAVRPEGSVSTLKIQRTERGDSAVYLCASSLTPGQSEQFFGPGTRLTVL.

This clonotype was counted between two and nine times. This chain connects TRBV12-3 or TRBV12-4 to TRBJ2-1, with D tentatively TRBD1 (5 bases). The CDR3 covers 15 residues. Between the trimmed V and J ends, which lost 3 bases and 0 bases, there was a span of 9 bases. The CDR3 nucleotides are TGTGCCAGCAGTTTCAGGGATCGCTCCTACAATGAGCAGTTCTTC. Translation: CASSFRDRSYNEQFF.

This clonotype was detected a few times. The chain has TRBV5-1 and TRBJ1-1, with 7 bases matching TRBD1. This CDR3 has 16 residues. V shed 4 bases and J 4 bases; nucleotides not matched to a gene: 13. The germline V gene encodes CDR1 SGHRS and CDR2 YFSETQ. This CDR3 is CASSPTGSPMGTEAFF. For the CDR3, the DNA is TGCGCCAGCAGCCCGACAGGGAGTCCAATGGGCACTGAAGCTTTCTTT. Supplemented by reference TRBV5-1 and TRBJ1-1, the full variable domain reads KAGVTQTPRYLIKTRGQQVTLSCSPISGHRSVSWYQQTPGQGLQFLFEYFSETQRNKGNFPGRFSGRQFSNSRSEMNVSTLELGDSALYLCASSPTGSPMGTEAFFGQGTRLTVV.

The V and J genes are TRBV24-1 and TRBJ2-7; D is uncertain. The CDR3 is made up of 12 amino acids. The V gene lost 0 bases and the J gene lost 5 bases, with 4 bases spanning the gap. Germline V gene sequence: CDR1 KGHDR, CDR2 SFDVKD. This CDR3 reads CATSDLLNEQYF. The DNA of the CDR3 is TGTGCCACCAGTGATTTGCTAAACGAGCAGTACTTC.

V gene TRBV5-1 combines with J gene TRBJ2-5, with 10 bases aligning to TRBD2. The CDR3 contains 15 residues. With 5 bases clipped from V and 3 bases from J, the junction kept 7 bases outside the gene matches. Germline CDR1 reads SGHRS; CDR2 reads YFSETQ. DNA for the CDR3: TGCGCCAGCAGTTCTAGCGGGGGTAAAGAAGAGACCCAGTACTTC. Protein product: CASSSSGGKEETQYF.

In its sample, this clonotype was seen many times. This rearrangement joins TRBV5-1 to TRBJ2-3, with D possibly TRBD2 on 5 matching bases. The V and J ends lost 3 bases and 1 base respectively, with 15 bases between them. The CDR3 totals 16 residues. Germline assignment: CDR1 SGHRS and CDR2 YFSETQ. CDR3 coding DNA: TGCGCCAGCAGCTCCGCTAGTGACGGGGGCACAGATACGCAGTATTTT. It codes for CASSSASDGGTDTQYF.

CDR3 DNA sequence: TGTGCCAGCAGCGGACATACGGGCGATCAAGAGACCCAGTACTTC. Protein: CASSGHTGDQETQYF. The chain recombines TRBV7-2 with TRBJ2-5, with a weak D call TRBD1 (5 bases). The germline V and J ends were trimmed by 5 bases and 2 bases, with 15 bases remaining between them. The CDR3 consists of 15 residues. Per germline, CDR1 SGHTA and CDR2 FQGNSA.

J is TRBJ2-1 and V is TRBV6-2 or TRBV6-3, with 9 positions matching TRBD2. Germline V lookup: CDR1 MNHEY, CDR2 SVGEGT. V lost 6 bases to trimming and J lost 8 bases; unmatched junction nucleotides: 2. This CDR3 has 12 amino acids. The CDR3 nucleotides read TGTGCCAGCAGCCGCGGGGGGGATGAGCAGTTCTTC. Amino acid sequence: CASSRGGDEQFF.

This clonotype was found a few times. The chain recombines TRBV6-2 or TRBV6-3 with TRBJ2-2; the D gene is possibly TRBD2 (5 bases). This CDR3 has 17 residues. From germline, CDR1 is MNHEY and CDR2 SVGEGT. V dropped 5 bases and J dropped 4 bases, with 20 bases sitting between them. The CDR3 sequence is CASSLFGDTAGTGELFF. In DNA, the CDR3 is TGTGCCAGCAGTCTATTTGGGGATACGGCGGGCACCGGGGAGCTGTTTTTT.

This clonotype was counted ten times or more. The rearrangement joins TRBV27 to TRBJ2-1; 9 bases map to TRBD2. Per the germline V gene, CDR1 is MNHEY and CDR2 is SMNVEV (reference sequence). The V gene end was trimmed by 8 bases and the J gene end by 6 bases; junction bases not matched to a gene: 14. The CDR3 loop spans 16 amino acids. The chain's CDR3 is CASSRRGSGRGNEQFF. In DNA form, the CDR3 reads TGTGCCAGCTCTCGGAGGGGTAGCGGGAGAGGCAATGAGCAGTTCTTC.